These 19 T cell receptor beta chains were all obtained from the same sample, sequenced in a study of CD8+ T cells in alopecia areata. Treatment in this sample: oral pan-JAK inhibitor, 5-10 mg twice daily. Isolated RNA was reverse transcribed into cDNA used as the sequencing template. Method: immunoSEQ multiplex PCR; TCRdb's copy keeps in-frame clones and lacks some. Of under 300,000 clones in the sample, 60% were seen once. The input for sequencing was CD4+ T cells sorted from blood, taken at roughly week 53, from a patient treated with tofacitinib. The source of these receptors is a human donor with alopecia areata.

The V and J genes are TRBV19 and TRBJ2-5; D perhaps matches TRBD1 (6 bases). The ends were cut back, 6 bases at V and 5 bases at J, with 10 bases in the middle. CDR3 length: 12 amino acids. The V gene's germline CDR1 is LNHDA and CDR2 SQIVND (reference sequence). CDR3 in amino acids: CASSQGRETQYF. The CDR3 DNA reads TGTGCCAGTAGCCAGGGGCGGGAGACCCAGTACTTC.

This clone was seen a few times. This chain uses TRBV29-1 with TRBJ2-2; D remains ambiguous. Trimming removed 7 bases from V and 4 bases from J, with 13 bases in between. CDR1 SQVTM and CDR2 ANQGSEA come from the germline V gene. This CDR3 is built from 13 residues. The CDR3 region is CSACWAFTGELFF. The CDR3 coding sequence is TGCAGCGCCTGCTGGGCATTCACCGGGGAGCTGTTTTTT.

The V and J genes are TRBV30 and TRBJ1-2; D is uncertain. V lost 0 bases and J 8 bases, leaving 7 bases between the germline ends. This CDR3 comprises 11 residues. Looked up from germline, CDR1 is GTSNPN and CDR2 is SVGIG (reference sequence). Written as DNA, the CDR3 is TGTGCCTGGAGTGTAGGTAGGGGCTACACCTTC. Translating gives CAWSVGRGYTF.

V and J are TRBV6-1 and TRBJ1-1, with D hard to call. V lost 6 bases and J lost 3, with 11 bases in between. This CDR3 is built from 13 residues. CDR1 is MNHNS and CDR2 is SASEGT in the germline V gene. The DNA of the CDR3 is TGTGCCAGCAGACCACTGATGGACACTGAAGCTTTCTTT. This encodes CASRPLMDTEAFF.

The gene calls are TRBV5-1 and TRBJ2-2, with D uncertain. The CDR3 has 13 residues. V was clipped by 0 bases and J by 6 bases, with 6 bases between them. Germline CDR1 reads SGHRS; CDR2 reads YFSETQ. The chain's CDR3 is CASSLAAAGELFF. In DNA, the CDR3 is TGCGCCAGCAGCTTGGCCGCGGCCGGGGAGCTGTTTTTT.

This chain joins TRBV7-8 and TRBJ1-6; 7 bases match TRBD1. CDR3 length: 13 residues. With 5 bases clipped from V and 11 bases from J, the junction kept 6 bases outside the gene matches. Germline values: CDR1 SGHVS, CDR2 FQNEAQ. CDR3 sequence: CASSRKQGPPLHF. The CDR3 DNA reads as TGTGCCAGCAGCCGTAAACAGGGGCCACCCCTCCACTTT.

The J gene is TRBJ2-1, the V gene TRBV15; 7 nucleotides match TRBD2. The V segment lost 1 base and the J segment 5 bases; nucleotides outside the gene matches: 5. CDR3 length equals 15 residues. Germline loops: CDR1 LNHNV, CDR2 YYDKDF (reference sequence). DNA of the CDR3: TGTGCCACCAGCAGAGTCACGCGGGGGAACAATGAGCAGTTCTTC. This codes for CATSRVTRGNNEQFF.

This clone was seen a handful of times. The rearrangement joins TRBV4-3 to TRBJ1-4; a weak D match, TRBD1 (6 bases). Looked up from germline, CDR1 is LGHNA and CDR2 is YSLEER. The CDR3 totals 15 residues. V shed 0 bases and J shed 5 bases, with 10 bases lying between them. The CDR3 bases are TGCGCCAGCAGCCAAGAACACAGGGTGAATGAAAAACTGTTTTTT. This encodes CASSQEHRVNEKLFF.

A single count supports this clone. This chain joins TRBV2 and TRBJ2-7, with D possibly matching TRBD2 (6 bases). The CDR3 consists of 15 residues. In germline, CDR1 is SNHLY, CDR2 FYNNEI. V was shortened by 4 bases and J by 5 bases, with 18 bases between the two germline ends. The CDR3 sequence is CASSGNGGGGDEQYF. Written as DNA, the CDR3 is TGTGCCAGCAGTGGTAATGGTGGGGGAGGAGACGAGCAGTACTTC.

This chain joins TRBV29-1 and TRBJ2-2; D is undetermined. The ends were cut back, 4 bases at V and 1 base at J, with 10 bases in the middle. Germline loops: CDR1 SQVTM, CDR2 ANQGSEA. The CDR3 length is 14 residues. CDR3 protein: CSVGYLLNTGELFF. Written as DNA, the CDR3 is TGCAGCGTTGGGTATCTGTTGAACACCGGGGAGCTGTTTTTT.

This clone turned up a few times. The V gene is TRBV5-1, the J gene TRBJ1-1, with D hard to call. Trimming left V 1 base short and J 8 bases short, with 9 bases between. CDR1 is SGHRS and CDR2 is YFSETQ in the germline V gene. This CDR3 is built from 12 residues. The CDR3 sequence: CASSLTRREAFF. The CDR3 coding sequence is TGCGCCAGCAGCTTGACGAGAAGGGAAGCTTTCTTT.

The table lists this clone with a few counts. The chain uses TRBV7-8 and TRBJ2-3; no definite D call. Per the germline V gene, CDR1 is SGHVS and CDR2 is FQNEAQ. Deletions cut 3 bases from V and 2 bases from J, with 9 bases between. This CDR3 region has 14 residues. Here the CDR3 reads CASSFEGYTDTQYF. The CDR3 region has the DNA TGTGCCAGCAGCTTTGAAGGATACACAGATACGCAGTATTTT.

The chain combines TRBV30 with TRBJ1-1; 7 bases align to TRBD1. This CDR3 has 15 amino acids. V trimming: 4 bases; J trimming: 1 base; junction bases outside the gene matches: 9. Germline CDR1 is GTSNPN and CDR2 is SVGIG (reference sequence). CDR3 nucleotides: TGTGCCTGGATCGAGACAGGGCTTTGGAACACTGAAGCTTTCTTT. Translated: CAWIETGLWNTEAFF. The full variable domain, rest sourced from reference TRBV30 and TRBJ1-1, is SQTIHQWPATLVQPVGSPLSLECTVEGTSNPNLYWYRQAAGRGLQLLFYSVGIGQISSEVPQNLSASRPQDRQFILSSKKLLLSDSGFYLCAWIETGLWNTEAFFGQGTRLTVV.

This chain joins TRBV2 and TRBJ2-7; D may match TRBD1 or TRBD2 (5 bases each). Trimming cost V 5 bases and J 2 bases, with 10 bases left between them. The CDR3 is 13 amino acids. Germline V gives CDR1 SNHLY, CDR2 FYNNEI. The CDR3 DNA follows: TGTGCCAGCAGTCGGGACGGAGCCTACGAGCAGTACTTC. This translates into CASSRDGAYEQYF.

The chain couples TRBV10-3 to TRBJ2-7, with 10 bases aligning to TRBD1. CDR1 is ENHRY and CDR2 is SYGVKD in the germline V gene. Germline trimming cut 5 bases from V and 2 bases from J; bases unmatched to any gene: 6. The CDR3 totals 15 residues. The CDR3 DNA reads TGTGCCATCAGTCCGGGACAGGGGACAGCCTACGAGCAGTACTTC. This encodes CAISPGQGTAYEQYF.

This clone has only a few counts. V usage is TRBV2 and J usage is TRBJ2-5; a possible D gene is TRBD2 (6 bases). Trimming left V 7 bases short and J 4 bases short, with 7 bases between. The CDR3 has 11 residues. Germline CDR1 SNHLY, CDR2 FYNNEI. The CDR3 DNA reads as TGTGCCAGCAAGGAGGGAGAGACCCAGTACTTC. It translates to CASKEGETQYF.

On this clone: The same CDR3 can be traced to other DNA sequences in this sample. The chain has TRBV20-1 and TRBJ2-3; D tentatively reads TRBD1 or TRBD2 (5 bases each). The germline CDR1 and CDR2 sequences are DFQATT and SNEGSKA (reference sequence). Trimming took off 6 bases at V and 1 base at J, with 5 bases between the two ends. The CDR3 is 11 residues long. The CDR3 is CSAGGTDTQYF. The DNA for the CDR3 is TGCAGTGCGGGGGGCACAGATACGCAGTATTTT.

This clone was recorded a few times. The rearrangement joins TRBV19 to TRBJ2-7, with 7 bases that match TRBD1. This CDR3 contains 12 residues. V lost 7 bases and J lost 4; bases outside the gene matches: 4. Germline CDR1 and CDR2: LNHDA and SQIVND (reference sequence). The CDR3 reads CASMDRRYEQYF. The CDR3 DNA sequence: TGTGCCAGTATGGACAGGCGATACGAGCAGTACTTC.

The CDR3 DNA is TGCGCCAGCAGCCCGACAGGGAGGTTTGGCGAGCAGTACTTC. Amino acid sequence: CASSPTGRFGEQYF. The chain uses TRBV5-1 and TRBJ2-7; D might be TRBD1 (7 bases). The CDR3 contains 14 residues. V lost 4 bases and J 6 bases, leaving 17 bases between the germline ends. Germline CDR1 SGHRS, CDR2 YFSETQ.